The source of this TCR beta chain is a study of radiotherapy plus CTLA-4 blockade in lung cancer. Germline V CDR1 and CDR2: SGDLS, YYNGEE. Deletions cut 0 bases from V and 7 bases from J, with 16 bases between. The CDR3 sequence is 15 residues long. Some clones are missing from TCRdb's copy, which holds only in-frame ones; the method was immunoSEQ multiplex PCR. The sample consists of approximately 50,000 clones, around four fifths of them appearing once. This chain connects TRBV9 to TRBJ1-2; D unresolved. The sample here was peripheral blood, taken from a patient treated with radiotherapy plus ipilimumab. The clonotype originates from a human donor with non-small cell lung cancer whose response to radiotherapy plus ipilimumab could not be evaluated. In DNA, the CDR3 is TGTGCCAGCAGCGTAGATTTCACCCACGAGAGTGGCTACACCTTC. Amino acid sequence: CASSVDFTHESGYTF.